The 22 T cell receptor beta chains below were found in one sample sequenced in a study of T cells expressing NK-cell markers. TCRdb reworked the 5' RACE reads into one entry per CDR3 protein, no DNA. The repertoire table contains roughly 120,000 distinct CDR3 sequences. Input material: blood T cells: a sorted CD56 or NKG2C T cell subset, CD4+ or CD8+ T cells, or bulk PBMC T cells (not recorded which). Every receptor here comes from a woman between 18 and 70 years old in good health.

The chain links TRBV6-5 to TRBJ2-5. This CDR3 is 14 amino acids long. Germline CDR1 MNHEY, CDR2 SVGAGI. This CDR3 reads CASRSPESGETQYF.

V and J are TRBV20-1 and TRBJ2-7; TCRdb outputs TRBD2, but without DNA this stays unchecked. The length of the CDR3 is 15 residues. Germline V gene lookup returns CDR1 DFQATT and CDR2 SNEGSKA (reference sequence). The CDR3 loop reads CSAREGTSGSYEQYF.

The rearrangement joins TRBV15 to TRBJ2-1. Per the germline V gene, CDR1 is LNHNV and CDR2 is YYDKDF (reference sequence). The CDR3 has 13 amino acids. CDR3 loop: CASKPGAYNEQFF. Drawing the rest from reference TRBV15 and TRBJ2-1, the complete variable domain is DAMVIQNPRYQVTQFGKPVTLSCSQTLNHNVMYWYQQKSSQAPKLLFHYYDKDFNNEADTPDNFQSRRPNTSFCFLDIRSPGLGDTAMYLCASKPGAYNEQFFGPGTRLTVL.

The chain has TRBV4-3 and TRBJ2-2. The germline gives CDR1 LGHNA, CDR2 YSLEER. This CDR3 has 14 residues. The CDR3 region is CASSQDSVAGELFF.

The rearrangement links TRBV11-1 to TRBJ2-5. This CDR3 region has 15 residues. Germline lookup yields CDR1 SGHAT and CDR2 FQDESV (reference sequence). The CDR3 reads CASSVRSWESQTQYF.

V gene TRBV7-9 combines with J gene TRBJ1-1. CDR1 and CDR2 from the germline V gene are SEHNR and FQNEAQ (reference sequence). This CDR3 contains 13 residues. The CDR3 sequence: CASSGGKQTEAFF.

This chain joins TRBV21-1 and TRBJ1-2. TRBV21-1 is termed a pseudogene. There are 11 residues in the CDR3. The CDR3 protein is CASSLYYGYTF.

The V and J genes are TRBV21-1 and TRBJ2-5. TRBV21-1 is marked as a pseudogene. This CDR3 comprises 12 residues. CDR3 sequence: CAIQTTQETQYF.

The chain carries TRBV12-3 or TRBV12-4 and TRBJ2-5; TCRdb lists TRBD1, though no DNA is available to test this call. The CDR3 loop spans 15 amino acids. CDR3 region: CASSSPRTHQETQYF.

CDR3 in amino acids: CASSQDEPPEETQYF. The rearrangement links TRBV14 to TRBJ2-5. The germline CDR1 and CDR2 sequences are SGHDN and FVKESK. CDR3 length equals 15 residues.

V usage is TRBV28 and J usage is TRBJ1-6. Germline V gene lookup returns CDR1 MDHEN and CDR2 SYDVKM. This CDR3 comprises 13 residues. Here the CDR3 reads CASSLETNSPLHF.

CDR3 protein: CASSPLGGDDQETQYF. The rearrangement links TRBV12-3 or TRBV12-4 to TRBJ2-5; TCRdb picks TRBD1, but there is no DNA to check that call. The CDR3 runs 16 residues.

This chain links TRBV27 with TRBJ1-1; TCRdb indicates TRBD1, and absent DNA this call remains unverified. The CDR3 consists of 14 residues. Germline V gene sequence: CDR1 MNHEY, CDR2 SMNVEV (reference sequence). The chain's CDR3 is CASSPRRDGTEAFF.

CDR3 loop: CASSHPETGRSYNEQFF. The rearrangement joins TRBV3-1 to TRBJ2-1; there is no DNA to check the TCRdb D call of TRBD1. Germline loops: CDR1 LGHDT, CDR2 YNNKEL (reference sequence). CDR3 length: 17 amino acids.

The chain couples TRBV6-1 to TRBJ2-2; as DNA is missing, the TRBD2 call by TCRdb cannot be tested. The CDR3 contains 15 residues. From germline, CDR1 is MNHNS and CDR2 SASEGT. This CDR3 is CATCARDFNTGELFF.

The J gene is TRBJ2-7, the V gene TRBV6-2 or TRBV6-3; absent DNA, TCRdb's TRBD1 call cannot be checked. Germline CDR1 reads MNHEY; CDR2 reads SVGEGT. The CDR3 sequence is 12 residues long. The CDR3 here is CASSWSGYEQYF.

The rearrangement links TRBV9 to TRBJ2-3; TCRdb's assignment of TRBD1 cannot be checked, as there is no DNA. The germline CDR1 and CDR2 sequences are SGDLS and YYNGEE. The length of the CDR3 is 15 residues. CDR3 sequence reads: CASSGGTANTDTQYF.

This chain connects TRBV11-2 to TRBJ2-1; the D call of TRBD1 rests on TCRdb alone, since no DNA is present to check it. The CDR3 contains 14 residues. The V gene's germline CDR1 is SGHAT and CDR2 FQNNGV. The CDR3 here is CASSLQSASGEQFF.

The chain uses TRBV5-8 and TRBJ1-5; TCRdb's assignment of TRBD1 cannot be checked, as there is no DNA. The CDR3 consists of 14 residues. Germline CDR1 reads SGHTS; CDR2 reads YDEGEE. The CDR3 protein is CASSWGKGHQPQHF.

The chain couples TRBV5-1 to TRBJ2-3; lacking DNA, the TRBD2 call made by TCRdb goes unchecked. This CDR3 has 16 amino acids. Germline values: CDR1 SGHRS, CDR2 YFSETQ. The CDR3 spells CASSPGSGGRSDTQYF.

The chain is built from TRBV6-4 and TRBJ2-7. The CDR3 is 11 amino acids. Germline V gene data show CDR1 as MRHNA and CDR2 as SNTAGT. CDR3 residues: CASRVMGEQYF.

The chain is built from TRBV19 and TRBJ2-6. Germline V gene lookup returns CDR1 LNHDA and CDR2 SQIVND (reference sequence). This CDR3 region has 11 residues. CDR3 protein: CASSIANVLTF.